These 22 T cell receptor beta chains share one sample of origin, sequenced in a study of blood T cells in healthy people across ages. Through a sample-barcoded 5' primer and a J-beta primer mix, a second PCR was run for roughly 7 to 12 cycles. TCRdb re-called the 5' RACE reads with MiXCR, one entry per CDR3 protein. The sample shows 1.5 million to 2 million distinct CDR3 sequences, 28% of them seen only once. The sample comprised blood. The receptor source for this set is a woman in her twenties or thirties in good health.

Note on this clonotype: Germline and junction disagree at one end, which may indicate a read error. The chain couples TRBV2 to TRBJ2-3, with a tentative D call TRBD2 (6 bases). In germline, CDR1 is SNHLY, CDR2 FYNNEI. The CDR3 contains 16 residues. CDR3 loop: CTSSEGSGPSTDTQYF. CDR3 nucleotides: TGTACCAGCAGTGAGGGTAGCGGTCCCTCCACAGATACGCAGTATTTT.

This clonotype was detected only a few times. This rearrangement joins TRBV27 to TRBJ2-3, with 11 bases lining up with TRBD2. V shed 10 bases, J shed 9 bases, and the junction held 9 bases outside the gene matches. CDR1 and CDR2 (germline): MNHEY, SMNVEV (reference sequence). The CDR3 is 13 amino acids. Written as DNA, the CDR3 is TGTGCCACCGCGACTAGCGGGGAGCACACGCAGTATTTT. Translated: CATATSGEHTQYF.

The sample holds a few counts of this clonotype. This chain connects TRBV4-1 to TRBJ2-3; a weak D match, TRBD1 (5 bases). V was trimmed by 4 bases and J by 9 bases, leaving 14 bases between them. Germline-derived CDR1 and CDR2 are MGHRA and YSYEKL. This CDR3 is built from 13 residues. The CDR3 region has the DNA TGCGCCAGCAGCCCCCAGGGTGTAGGGACGCAGTATTTT. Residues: CASSPQGVGTQYF.

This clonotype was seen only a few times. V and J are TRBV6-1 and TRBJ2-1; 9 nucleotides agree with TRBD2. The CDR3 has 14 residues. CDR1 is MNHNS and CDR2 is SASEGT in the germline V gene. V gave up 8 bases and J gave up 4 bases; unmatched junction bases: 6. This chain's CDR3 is CASGRLADYNEQFF. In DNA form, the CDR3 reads TGTGCCAGCGGGAGACTAGCGGATTACAATGAGCAGTTCTTC.

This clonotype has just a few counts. Here the CDR3 reads CASSRGLLTEAFF. The CDR3 DNA sequence: TGTGCCAGCAGCCGGGGACTCCTCACTGAAGCTTTCTTT. This sequence joins TRBV12-3 or TRBV12-4 and TRBJ1-1, with D perhaps matching TRBD1 (5 bases). The CDR3 loop spans 13 amino acids. Trimming took off 6 bases at V and 4 bases at J, with 12 bases between the two ends.

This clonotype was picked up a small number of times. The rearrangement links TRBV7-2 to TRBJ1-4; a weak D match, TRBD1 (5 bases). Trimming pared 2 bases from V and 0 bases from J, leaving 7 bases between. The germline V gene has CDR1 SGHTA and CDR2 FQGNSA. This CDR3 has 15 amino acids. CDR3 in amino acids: CASSLQGTTNEKLFF. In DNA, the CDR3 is TGTGCCAGCAGCTTACAGGGAACAACTAATGAAAAACTGTTTTTT.

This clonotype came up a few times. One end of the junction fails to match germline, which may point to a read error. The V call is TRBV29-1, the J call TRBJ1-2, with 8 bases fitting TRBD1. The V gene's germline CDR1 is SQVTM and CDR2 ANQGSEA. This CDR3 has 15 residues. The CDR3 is CSIESGQEGYYGYTF. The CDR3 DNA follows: TGCAGCATTGAGTCGGGACAGGAAGGATACTATGGCTACACCTTC.

The CDR3 loop reads CASSVDRGGDEQFF. CDR3 sequence (DNA): TGTGCCAGCAGCGTCGACCGGGGGGGCGATGAGCAGTTCTTC. V usage is TRBV7-9 and J usage is TRBJ2-1, with 8 bases that match TRBD2. V shed 5 bases, J shed 8 bases, and the junction held 8 bases outside the gene matches. Germline V lookup: CDR1 SEHNR, CDR2 FQNEAQ (reference sequence). The CDR3 is 14 amino acids. The whole variable domain, remainder taken from reference TRBV7-9 and TRBJ2-1, is DTGVSQNPRHKITKRGQNVTFRCDPISEHNRLYWYRQTLGQGPEFLTYFQNEAQLEKSRLLSDRFSAERPKGSFSTLEIQRTEQGDSAMYLCASSVDRGGDEQFFGPGTRLTVL.

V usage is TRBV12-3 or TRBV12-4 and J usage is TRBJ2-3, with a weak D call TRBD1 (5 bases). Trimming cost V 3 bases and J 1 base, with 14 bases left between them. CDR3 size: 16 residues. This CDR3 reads CASSFQGRGRTDTQYF. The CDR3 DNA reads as TGTGCCAGCAGTTTCCAGGGAAGAGGACGCACAGATACGCAGTATTTT.

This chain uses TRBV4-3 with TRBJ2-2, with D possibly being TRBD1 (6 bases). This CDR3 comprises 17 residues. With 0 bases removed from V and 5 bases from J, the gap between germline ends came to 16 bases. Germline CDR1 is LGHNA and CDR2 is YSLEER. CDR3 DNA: TGCGCCAGCAGCCAAGATCTTGGGGGCGCAGGAACCGGGGAGCTGTTTTTT. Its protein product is CASSQDLGGAGTGELFF.

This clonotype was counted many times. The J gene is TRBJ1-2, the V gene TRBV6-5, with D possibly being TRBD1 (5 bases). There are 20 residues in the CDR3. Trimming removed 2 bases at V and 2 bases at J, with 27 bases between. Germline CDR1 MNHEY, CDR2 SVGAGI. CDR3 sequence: CASSYPLGLGAREGNYGYTF. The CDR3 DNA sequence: TGTGCCAGCAGTTACCCCCTTGGACTCGGGGCAAGAGAGGGGAACTATGGCTACACCTTC.

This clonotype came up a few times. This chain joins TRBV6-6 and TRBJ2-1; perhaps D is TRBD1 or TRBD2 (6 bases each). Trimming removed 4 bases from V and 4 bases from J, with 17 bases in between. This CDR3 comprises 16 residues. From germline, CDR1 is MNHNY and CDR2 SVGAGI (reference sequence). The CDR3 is CASSLSGAVPYNEQFF. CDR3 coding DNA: TGTGCCAGCAGTTTATCGGGGGCGGTACCTTACAATGAGCAGTTCTTC.

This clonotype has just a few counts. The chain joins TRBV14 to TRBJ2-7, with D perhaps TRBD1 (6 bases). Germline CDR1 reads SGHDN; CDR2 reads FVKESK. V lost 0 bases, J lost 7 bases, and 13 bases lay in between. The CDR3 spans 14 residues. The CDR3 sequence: CASSQEQGRNEQYF. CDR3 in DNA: TGTGCCAGCAGCCAAGAACAGGGTAGGAATGAGCAGTACTTC. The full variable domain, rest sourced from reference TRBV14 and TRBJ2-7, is EAGVTQFPSHSVIEKGQTVTLRCDPISGHDNLYWYRRVMGKEIKFLLHFVKESKQDESGMPNNRFLAERTGGTYSTLKVQPAELEDSGVYFCASSQEQGRNEQYFGPGTRLTVT.

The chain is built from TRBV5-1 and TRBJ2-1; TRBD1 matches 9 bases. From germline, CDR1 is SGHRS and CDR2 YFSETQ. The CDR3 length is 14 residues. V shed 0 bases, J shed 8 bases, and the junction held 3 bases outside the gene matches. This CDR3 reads CASSLVDRGDEQFF. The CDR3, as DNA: TGCGCCAGCAGCTTGGTAGACAGGGGGGATGAGCAGTTCTTC.

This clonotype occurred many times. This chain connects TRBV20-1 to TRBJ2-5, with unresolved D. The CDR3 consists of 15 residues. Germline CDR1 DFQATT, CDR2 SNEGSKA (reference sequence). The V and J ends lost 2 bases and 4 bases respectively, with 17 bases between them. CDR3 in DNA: TGCAGTGCTAGATATCAGACCCGAGTTGGAGAGACCCAGTACTTC. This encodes CSARYQTRVGETQYF.

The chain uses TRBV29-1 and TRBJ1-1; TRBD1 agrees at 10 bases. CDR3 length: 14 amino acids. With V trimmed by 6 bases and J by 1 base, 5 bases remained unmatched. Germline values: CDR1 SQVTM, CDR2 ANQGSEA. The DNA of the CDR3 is TGCAGCGTCCCGACAGGGGGCGGGAACACTGAAGCTTTCTTT. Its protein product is CSVPTGGGNTEAFF. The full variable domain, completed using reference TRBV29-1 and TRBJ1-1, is SAVISQKPSRDICQRGTSLTIQCQVDSQVTMMFWYRQQPGQSLTLIATANQGSEATYESGFVIDKFPISRPNLTFSTLTVSNMSPEDSSIYLCSVPTGGGNTEAFFGQGTRLTVV.

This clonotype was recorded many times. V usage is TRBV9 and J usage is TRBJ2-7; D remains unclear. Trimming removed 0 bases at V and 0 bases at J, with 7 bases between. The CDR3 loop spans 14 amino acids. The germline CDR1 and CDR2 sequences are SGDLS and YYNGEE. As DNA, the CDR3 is TGTGCCAGCAGCGTAGGTCCCGCCTCCTACGAGCAGTACTTC. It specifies CASSVGPASYEQYF.

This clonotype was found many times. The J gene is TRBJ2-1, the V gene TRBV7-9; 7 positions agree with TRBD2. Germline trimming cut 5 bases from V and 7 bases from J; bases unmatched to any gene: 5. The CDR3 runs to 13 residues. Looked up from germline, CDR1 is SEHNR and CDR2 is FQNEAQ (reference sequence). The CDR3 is CASSPGGRNEQFF. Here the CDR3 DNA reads TGTGCCAGCAGCCCGGGGGGACGGAATGAGCAGTTCTTC.

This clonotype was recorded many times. The CDR3 spells CASSQVTGTDTQYF. The CDR3, as DNA: TGTGCCAGCAGCCAAGTAACCGGCACAGATACGCAGTATTTT. The chain carries TRBV3-1 and TRBJ2-3, with D unclear. The CDR3 spans 14 residues. The V gene's germline CDR1 is LGHDT and CDR2 YNNKEL (reference sequence). Trimming removed 1 base from V and 1 base from J, with 6 bases in between.

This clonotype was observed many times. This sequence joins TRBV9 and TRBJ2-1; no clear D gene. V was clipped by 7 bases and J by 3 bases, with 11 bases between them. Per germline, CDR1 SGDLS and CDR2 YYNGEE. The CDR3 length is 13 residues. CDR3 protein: CASGPRFYNEQFF. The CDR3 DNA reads TGTGCCAGCGGCCCCCGTTTCTACAATGAGCAGTTCTTC.

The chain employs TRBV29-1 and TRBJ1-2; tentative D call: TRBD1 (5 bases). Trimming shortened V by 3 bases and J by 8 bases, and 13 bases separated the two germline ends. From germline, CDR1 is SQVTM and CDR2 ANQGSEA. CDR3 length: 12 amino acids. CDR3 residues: CSVEWLGRGYTF. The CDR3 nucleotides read TGCAGCGTTGAGTGGCTGGGGCGAGGCTACACCTTC.

CDR3 residues: CASRFRGNTEAFF. CDR3 coding DNA: TGCGCCAGCCGTTTTAGGGGGAACACTGAAGCTTTCTTT. V usage is TRBV5-1 and J usage is TRBJ1-1, with D maybe TRBD1 (5 bases). In germline, CDR1 is SGHRS, CDR2 YFSETQ. The V end lost 7 bases, the J end lost 1 base, and 11 bases lay between the germline ends. The CDR3 length is 13 residues.